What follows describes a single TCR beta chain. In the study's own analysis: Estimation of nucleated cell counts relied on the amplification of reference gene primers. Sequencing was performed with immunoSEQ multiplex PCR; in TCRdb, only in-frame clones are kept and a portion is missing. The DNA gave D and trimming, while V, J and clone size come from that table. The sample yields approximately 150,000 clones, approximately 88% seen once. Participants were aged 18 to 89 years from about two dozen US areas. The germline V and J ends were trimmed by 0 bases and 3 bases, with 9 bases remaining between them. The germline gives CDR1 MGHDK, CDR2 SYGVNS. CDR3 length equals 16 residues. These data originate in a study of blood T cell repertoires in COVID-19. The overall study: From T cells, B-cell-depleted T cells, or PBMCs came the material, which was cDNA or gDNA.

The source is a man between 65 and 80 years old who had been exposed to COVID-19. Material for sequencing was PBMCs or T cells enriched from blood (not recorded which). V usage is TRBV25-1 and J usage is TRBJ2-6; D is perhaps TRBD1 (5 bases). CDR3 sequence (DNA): TGTGCCAGCAGTGAATATAAGGGGCTTGGGGCCAACGTCCTGACTTTC. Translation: CASSEYKGLGANVLTF.